The sequence of this T cell receptor beta chain was determined in a study of cytomegalovirus exposure and HLA in healthy donors. Germline lookup yields CDR1 SEHNR and CDR2 FQNEAQ (reference sequence). The CDR3 runs to 15 residues. Primers included in the PCR were 60 Vbeta and 13 Jbeta primers. The protocol was immunoSEQ multiplex PCR, while the TCRdb copy is restricted to in-frame clones and leaves out a portion. In the table there are more than 150,000 clones, 76% of which are singletons. Despite likely unrecorded immune exposures, the donors were nominally healthy at the time of sampling. Regarding this clone: Its ends do not fully match the called genes, so a read error is possible.

This receptor was obtained from a young woman in good health and CMV-seropositive. The V and J genes are TRBV7-9 and TRBJ2-7; 7 positions agree with TRBD1. The sample taken for sequencing was PBMCs. The CDR3 spells CSSSSYRGSSYEQYF. The CDR3 DNA reads as TGTTCCAGCAGCTCCTACAGGGGCTCCTCCTACGAGCAGTACTTC.